The rows below give T cell receptor beta chains drawn from one sample of a study of monozygotic twins with cystic fibrosis. This table comes from immunoSEQ multiplex PCR, and its TCRdb copy is limited to in-frame clones, with some not included. The sample holds approximately 11,000 clones, 96% seen once. Input material: blood. The receptors here all came from a boy between 10 and 17 years old with cystic fibrosis. Each CDR3 is given with its conserved first and last residue.

V gene | CDR3 protein
TRBV25-1 | CASSEWGAGNGYGYTF
TRBV5-1 | CASSLTGDDTQYF
TRBV25-1 | CASSGWRDNSGLFF
TRBV11-1 | CASSLEDPRTRAFF
TRBV9 | CASSVASIQGAGSTEAFF
TRBV6-5 | CASRQRESYEQYF
TRBV19 | CASKTDGWAYNEQFF
TRBV7-2 | CASSLTARVGGEVQYF
TRBV29-1 | CSVGTGGHTEAFF
TRBV7-6 | CASSAFREGVSPLHF
TRBV28 | CASSLDRGQVYGYTF
TRBV29-1 | CSVEGQGARDPRREQFF
TRBV5-1 | CASSLVAGPNTEAFF
TRBV7-6 | CASSPQDRPPSTDTQYF
TRBV6-9 | CASSPAGDTQYF
TRBV29-1 | CSVQVGGEETQYF
TRBV5-4 | CASSLRGGPSYEQYF
TRBV7-2 | CASSLVVRGRPGGETQYF
TRBV7-6 | CASSLRDRVDEQYF
TRBV5-5 | CASSQDGTGYTGELFF
TRBV21-1 | CASSKDGTYPLDF
TRBV2 | CASSEAGQTEKLFF
TRBV30 | CAWESGREGATNEKLFF
TRBV7-8 | CASSLMTGHPDSGNQPQHF
TRBV14 | CASSASGALSEQFF
TRBV28 | CASSRPRTGTYNEQFF
TRBV29-1 | CSVEIAGRQETQYF
TRBV6-1 | CASITPDRTQETQYF
TRBV2 | CASSVQGRGPYEQYF
TRBV5-8 | CASSRRGGTEAFF
TRBV27 | CASNAPTDTQYF
TRBV27 | CASSVDRGTEAFF
TRBV9 | CASSSPGGVGNEQFF
TRBV10-3 | CAISEDIRTGAQPQHF
TRBV9 | CASSVVAGNTEAFF
TRBV18 | CASSPILTSKPTNEKLFF
TRBV5-5 | CASSLEGKFDEAFF
TRBV7-9 | CASSLRYEQYF
TRBV6-6 | CASSPGLIFDGYTF
TRBV7-3 | CASSLAAGGSYEQYF
TRBV19 | CASNTDRSYNSPLHF